Listed here are 15 T cell receptor beta chains from one sample, sequenced in a study of T cell changes during pregnancy in multiple sclerosis. The table came from immunoSEQ multiplex PCR; TCRdb's copy has only in-frame clones and leaves some out. Seen here are tens of thousands of clones, 91% observed once, and the top ten hold over 1%. The sample was peripheral blood, taken after pregnancy. The receptors stem from a female donor in good health, enrolled as a control in a pregnancy study.

The CDR3 protein is CASSSPGAGGRGTQYF. CDR3 DNA sequence: TGTGCCAGCAGCTCCCCAGGGGCGGGAGGACGGGGTACGCAGTATTTT. The rearrangement joins TRBV7-2 to TRBJ2-3; 8 bases agree with TRBD2. Germline V gene lookup returns CDR1 SGHTA and CDR2 FQGNSA. The ends lost 4 bases at V and 8 bases at J; junction bases unmatched: 14. The CDR3 covers 16 residues. Full variable domain (rest looked up from reference TRBV7-2 and TRBJ2-3): GAGVSQSPSNKVTEKGKDVELRCDPISGHTALYWYRQSLGQGLEFLIYFQGNSAPDKSGLPSDRFSAERTGGSVSTLTIQRTQQEDSAVYLCASSSPGAGGRGTQYFGPGTRLTVL.

In DNA, the CDR3 is TGTGCCAGTAGTGGGATAGATCGACAGCACTATGGCTACACCTTC. Protein product: CASSGIDRQHYGYTF. The rearrangement joins TRBV19 to TRBJ1-2, with D possibly being TRBD1 (5 bases). This CDR3 is built from 15 residues. Germline CDR1 reads LNHDA; CDR2 reads SQIVND (reference sequence). V was pared by 5 bases and J by 3 bases, with 16 bases between.

This chain links TRBV5-1 with TRBJ1-2, with 11 bases fitting TRBD1. CDR3 length: 16 amino acids. V was pared by 0 bases and J by 7 bases, with 8 bases of the junction left unmatched. Germline-derived CDR1 and CDR2 are SGHRS and YFSETQ. The CDR3 DNA reads as TGCGCCAGCAGCTTGGCCCTTGGACAGGGGGCAGGTGGCTACACCTTC. Its translation is CASSLALGQGAGGYTF.

CDR3 amino acids: CASSPLQDPNYGYTF. CDR3 DNA sequence: TGTGCCAGCTCACCATTACAGGACCCTAACTATGGCTACACCTTC. The chain joins TRBV18 to TRBJ1-2, with a weak D call TRBD1 (5 bases). Looked up from germline, CDR1 is KGHSH and CDR2 is LQKENI. With 2 bases removed from V and 0 bases from J, the gap between germline ends came to 10 bases. The CDR3 extends over 15 amino acids.

The V gene is TRBV9, the J gene TRBJ2-2; tentatively, D is TRBD1 (5 bases). The CDR3 is 14 amino acids. Between the trimmed V and J ends, which lost 5 bases and 7 bases, there was a span of 15 bases. The germline V gene encodes CDR1 SGDLS and CDR2 YYNGEE. CDR3 loop: CASSPQADGGELFF. The CDR3 DNA is TGTGCCAGCAGTCCACAGGCCGATGGCGGGGAGCTGTTTTTT. The full variable domain, completed using reference TRBV9 and TRBJ2-2, is DSGVTQTPKHLITATGQRVTLRCSPRSGDLSVYWYQQSLDQGLQFLIQYYNGEERAKGNILERFSAQQFPDLHSELNLSSLELGDSALYFCASSPQADGGELFFGEGSRLTVL.

The V gene is TRBV5-6, the J gene TRBJ1-1; 10 bases fit TRBD1. Germline V CDR1 and CDR2: SGHDT, YYEEEE. Trimming at V came to 0 bases and at J to 4 bases, leaving 15 bases not matched to a gene. CDR3 size: 19 residues. This chain's CDR3 is CASSLAPRTGGWLGTEAFF. The CDR3 nucleotides are TGTGCCAGCAGCTTGGCCCCGCGGACAGGGGGATGGTTGGGCACTGAAGCTTTCTTT.

V is TRBV29-1 and J is TRBJ1-2; TRBD1 aligns across 7 bases. With V trimmed by 5 bases and J by 4 bases, 10 bases remained unmatched. CDR3 length equals 14 residues. The germline gives CDR1 SQVTM, CDR2 ANQGSEA. The DNA of the CDR3 is TGCAGCGTTTATACAGGGGAAAAGGTCTATGGCTACACCTTC. Translating gives CSVYTGEKVYGYTF.

The chain uses TRBV11-2 and TRBJ1-2; the D gene is possibly TRBD1 (5 bases). The CDR3 consists of 14 residues. The V end lost 7 bases, the J end lost 6 bases, and 18 bases lay between the germline ends. Germline CDR1 and CDR2: SGHAT and FQNNGV. As DNA, the CDR3 is TGTGCCAGCACCCAAACTCGGGGGGGGAATGGCTACACCTTC. This translates into CASTQTRGGNGYTF. Drawing the rest from reference TRBV11-2 and TRBJ1-2, the complete variable domain is EAGVAQSPRYKIIEKRQSVAFWCNPISGHATLYWYQQILGQGPKLLIQFQNNGVVDDSQLPKDRFSAERLKGVDSTLKIQPAKLEDSAVYLCASTQTRGGNGYTFGSGTRLTVV.

The rearrangement joins TRBV11-2 to TRBJ2-7; 10 bases match TRBD1. The germline V gene encodes CDR1 SGHAT and CDR2 FQNNGV. The V gene end was trimmed by 3 bases and the J gene end by 5 bases; junction bases not matched to a gene: 7. This CDR3 is built from 15 residues. The CDR3 here is CASSFRGTGVDEQYF. CDR3 nucleotide sequence: TGTGCCAGCAGCTTCCGCGGGACAGGGGTCGACGAGCAGTACTTC.

In nucleotides, the CDR3 is TGTGCCAGCAGCTTGGTGGGGGCGGGACAGGGTTTCTATGGCTACACCTTC. It is translated as CASSLVGAGQGFYGYTF. The chain carries TRBV5-5 and TRBJ1-2; 9 bases are shared with TRBD1. This CDR3 is built from 17 residues. V dropped 0 bases and J dropped 4; count of bases not matched to a gene: 10. CDR1 and CDR2 from the germline V gene are SGHKS and YYEKEE (reference sequence).

The genes are TRBV5-4 and TRBJ2-3, with 8 nucleotides matching TRBD2. In germline, CDR1 is SGHNT, CDR2 YYREEE (reference sequence). The ends lost 4 bases at V and 0 bases at J; junction bases unmatched: 4. This CDR3 has 15 residues. CDR3 loop: CASSAGGASTDTQYF. CDR3 bases: TGTGCCAGCAGCGCCGGGGGGGCTAGCACAGATACGCAGTATTTT.

This clone was counted between two and nine times. This chain uses TRBV6-5 with TRBJ1-1; 7 bases map to TRBD1. Germline V lookup: CDR1 MNHEY, CDR2 SVGAGI. The CDR3 is 14 amino acids. V was pared by 6 bases and J by 1 base, with 5 bases of the junction left unmatched. In DNA, the CDR3 is TGTGCCAGCAGCCCGACAGGGTCGAACACTGAAGCTTTCTTT. The encoded protein is CASSPTGSNTEAFF.

This chain joins TRBV28 and TRBJ1-2; TRBD1 aligns across 8 bases. The CDR3 consists of 14 residues. Germline CDR1 reads MDHEN; CDR2 reads SYDVKM. V lost 4 bases to trimming and J lost 8 bases; unmatched junction nucleotides: 9. The CDR3 here is CASSSPGQARGYTF. The DNA for the CDR3 is TGTGCCAGCAGTTCGCCGGGACAGGCGCGGGGCTACACCTTC.

This clone is a singleton in its sample. This rearrangement joins TRBV5-4 to TRBJ2-3, with D hard to call. Per the germline V gene, CDR1 is SGHNT and CDR2 is YYREEE (reference sequence). CDR3 size: 12 residues. The V end lost 7 bases, the J end lost 1 base, and 7 bases lay between the germline ends. The CDR3 loop is CASGQGTDTQYF. CDR3 DNA: TGTGCCAGCGGGCAGGGCACAGATACGCAGTATTTT.

The chain recombines TRBV6-6 with TRBJ2-5, with 9 nucleotides matching TRBD1. CDR1 is MNHNY, CDR2 SVGAGI, per germline (reference sequence). This CDR3 is built from 15 residues. The ends lost 0 bases at V and 2 bases at J; junction bases unmatched: 1. The CDR3 DNA sequence: TGTGCCAGCAGTTACTCGGGGACAGGGCAAGAGACCCAGTACTTC. It encodes CASSYSGTGQETQYF.